This record covers a single T cell receptor (beta chain). The antigen is not known. The data were obtained in a study of OX40 agonist ivuxolimab in advanced cancers. Libraries were prepared by immunoSEQ multiplex PCR; TCRdb keeps only in-frame clonotypes and omits some of them. Among about 40,000 clones, roughly 91% were seen once, and the ten largest hold 0.45% to 0.65%. General observations from the study: On average, a greater number of expanded clones characterised CD8+ T cells relative to CD4+.

The junction had 9 bases not matched to a gene; V was cut back by 4 bases and J by 0 bases. Per germline, CDR1 ENHRY and CDR2 SYGVKD. This CDR3 has 18 amino acids. The sequence was collected from an adult with an advanced solid tumor such as melanoma, head and neck, liver or kidney cancer. This chain joins TRBV10-3 and TRBJ2-6, with 7 bases lining up with TRBD1. The source material was CD4+ or CD8+ T cells sorted from blood, sampled in a trial of the OX40 agonist ivuxolimab. In DNA, the CDR3 is TGTGCCATCAGTGTAGGAACAGGGGCCCGCTCTGGGGCCAACGTCCTGACTTTC. Translating it yields CAISVGTGARSGANVLTF.